This T cell receptor (beta chain) was profiled in a study of blood T cell repertoires in COVID-19. Many counts were recorded for this clone. Here immunoSEQ multiplex PCR was the method, and the copy in TCRdb shows in-frame clones only, minus some. The sample consists of around 190,000 clones, roughly nine tenths of them appearing once. Material: peripheral blood. The clonotype comes from a man between 65 and 85 years old with active or convalescent COVID-19.

The CDR3 sequence: CASSSGLWEGTDTQYF. The CDR3 coding sequence is TGTGCCAGTAGTTCCGGTCTGTGGGAGGGTACAGATACGCAGTATTTT. The chain recombines TRBV19 with TRBJ2-3; 7 bases align to TRBD2. The trim removed 5 bases at V and 3 bases at J, leaving 11 bases unmatched. The CDR3 loop spans 16 amino acids. Germline assignment: CDR1 LNHDA and CDR2 SQIVND (reference sequence). Complete variable domain (other parts from reference TRBV19 and TRBJ2-3): DGGITQSPKYLFRKEGQNVTLSCEQNLNHDAMYWYRQDPGQGLRLIYYSQIVNDFQKGDIAEGYSVSREKKESFPLTVTSAQKNPTAFYLCASSSGLWEGTDTQYFGPGTRLTVL.